This TCR beta chain was obtained from a study of blood T cell repertoires in COVID-19. As for the study in general: Whether acute or convalescent, the COVID-19 samples came from the United States, Italy and Spain. The analysed material was cDNA or gDNA that came from T cells, B-cell-depleted T cells, or PBMCs.

The CDR3 has 16 residues. From germline, CDR1 is MGHRA and CDR2 YSYEKL. Trimming cost V 4 bases and J 0 bases, with 13 bases left between them. Original methodology: The authors estimated nucleated cell counts from reference gene primer amplification. Generated by immunoSEQ multiplex PCR, the TCRdb table keeps only in-frame clones and is missing some. V and J calls plus clone size are reproduced from that table; the DNA served to infer D and trimming. The data hold fewer than 120,000 clones, with 60% to 80% observed a single time. The receptor's source is a woman older than 75 with active or convalescent COVID-19. The sequencing sample was made of peripheral blood. The V call is TRBV4-1, the J call TRBJ2-1; perhaps TRBD2 as D (6 bases). The CDR3 loop is CASSPTYGSSYNEQFF. The DNA of the CDR3 is TGCGCCAGCAGCCCCACTTACGGGAGCTCCTACAATGAGCAGTTCTTC.